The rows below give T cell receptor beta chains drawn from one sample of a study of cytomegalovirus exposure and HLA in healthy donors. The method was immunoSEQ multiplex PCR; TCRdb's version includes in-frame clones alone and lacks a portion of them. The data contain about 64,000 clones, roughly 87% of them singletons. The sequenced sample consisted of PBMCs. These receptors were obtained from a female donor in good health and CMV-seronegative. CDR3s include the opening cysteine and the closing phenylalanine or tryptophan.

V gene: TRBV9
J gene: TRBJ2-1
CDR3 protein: CASSGTSGRAEQFF

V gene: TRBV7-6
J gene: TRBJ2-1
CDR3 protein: CASSLGAANEQFF

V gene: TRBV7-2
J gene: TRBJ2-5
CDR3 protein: CASSLVSRSGKETQYF

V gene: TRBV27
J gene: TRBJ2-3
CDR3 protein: CASSLIPGGRTDTQYF

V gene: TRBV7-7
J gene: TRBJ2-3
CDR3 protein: CASSLGQGYTQYF

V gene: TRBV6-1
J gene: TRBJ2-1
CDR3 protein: CASTLSTSRSEQFF

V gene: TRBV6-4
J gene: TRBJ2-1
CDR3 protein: CSSTKSGTSVGNEQFF

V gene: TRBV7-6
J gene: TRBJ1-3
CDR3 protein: CASSRRGPGNTIYF

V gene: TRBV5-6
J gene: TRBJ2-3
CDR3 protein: CASSPPGGGTDTQYF

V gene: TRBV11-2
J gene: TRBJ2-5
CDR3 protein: CASSLGGTVSGETQYF

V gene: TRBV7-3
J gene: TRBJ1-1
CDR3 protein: CASSTDAGFEAFF

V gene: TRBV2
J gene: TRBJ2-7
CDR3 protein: CASRGVEQYF

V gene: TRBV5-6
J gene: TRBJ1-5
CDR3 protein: CASSFAGGSNQPQHF

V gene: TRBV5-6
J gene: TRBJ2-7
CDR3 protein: CASSLGTVYYEQYF

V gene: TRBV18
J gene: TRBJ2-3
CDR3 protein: CASSPGQGTDTQYF

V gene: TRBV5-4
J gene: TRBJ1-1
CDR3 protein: CASSSLGTGNTEAFF

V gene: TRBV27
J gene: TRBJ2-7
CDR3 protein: CASSLSRRF

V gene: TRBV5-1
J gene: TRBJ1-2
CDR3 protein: CASSFDVGGVYGYTF

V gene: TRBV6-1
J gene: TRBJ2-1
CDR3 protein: CASRDSTNNEQFF

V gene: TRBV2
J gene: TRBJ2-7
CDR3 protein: CASNMRQSRYEQYF

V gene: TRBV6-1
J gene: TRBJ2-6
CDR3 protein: CASSGWIVVSGGANGLTF

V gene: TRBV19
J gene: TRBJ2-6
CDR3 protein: CASRISSGANVLTF

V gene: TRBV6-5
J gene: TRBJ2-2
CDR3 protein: CASKTGADTGELFF

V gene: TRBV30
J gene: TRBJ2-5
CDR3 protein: CAWSVDSAGTQYF

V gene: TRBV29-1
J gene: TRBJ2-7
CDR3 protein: CSVLTGMSYEQYF

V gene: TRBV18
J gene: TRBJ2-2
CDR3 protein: CASSPADNTGELFF

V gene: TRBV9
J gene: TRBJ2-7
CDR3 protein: CASSGRGKYEQYF

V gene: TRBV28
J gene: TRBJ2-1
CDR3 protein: CASSFSFGRGTHSNYNEQFF

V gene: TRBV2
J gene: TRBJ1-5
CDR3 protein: CASSEGPGGGQPQHF

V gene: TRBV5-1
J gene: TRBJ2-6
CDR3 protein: CASSSLGGAGSSGANVLTF

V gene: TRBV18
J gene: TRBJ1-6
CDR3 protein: CASSRDRGANSPLHF

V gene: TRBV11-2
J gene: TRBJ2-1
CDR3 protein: CASSLEGPASYNEQFF

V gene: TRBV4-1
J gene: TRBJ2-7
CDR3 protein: CASSRDMQLSYEQYF

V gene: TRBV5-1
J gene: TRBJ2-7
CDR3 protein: CASSKRASETYEQYF

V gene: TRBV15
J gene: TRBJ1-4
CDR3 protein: CATSRFTGGGEKLFF

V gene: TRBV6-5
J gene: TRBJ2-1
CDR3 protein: CASSYRASEFYNEQFF

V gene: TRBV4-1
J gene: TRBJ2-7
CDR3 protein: CASSQGTSEQYF

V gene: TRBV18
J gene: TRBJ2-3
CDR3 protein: CASSTRNTDTQYF

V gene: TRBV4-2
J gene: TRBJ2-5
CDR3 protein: CASSQGLASETQYF

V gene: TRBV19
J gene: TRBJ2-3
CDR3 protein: CASSDRGTGGTDTQYF

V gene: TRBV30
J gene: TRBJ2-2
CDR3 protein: CAWSVGAGGELFF

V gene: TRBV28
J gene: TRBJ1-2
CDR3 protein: CASSLLREEDYGYTF

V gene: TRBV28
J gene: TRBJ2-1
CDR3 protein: CASRTGGGNNEQFF

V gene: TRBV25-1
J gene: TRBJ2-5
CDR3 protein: CASSGGLGMMKTQYF

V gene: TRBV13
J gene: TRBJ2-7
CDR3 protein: CASSLQYEQYF

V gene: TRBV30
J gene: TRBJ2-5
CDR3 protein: CAWSVEGWETQYF

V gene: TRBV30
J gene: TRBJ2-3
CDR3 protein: CAWTRQGYTDTQYF

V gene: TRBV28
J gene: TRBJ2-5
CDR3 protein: CASSLRGAAGYF

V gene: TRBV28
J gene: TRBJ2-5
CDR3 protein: CASSSGGAGVSREQYF

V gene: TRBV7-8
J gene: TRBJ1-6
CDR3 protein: CASSPNWGQVGSPLHF

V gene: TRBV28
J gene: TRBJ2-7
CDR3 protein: CASTLSGSDEQYF

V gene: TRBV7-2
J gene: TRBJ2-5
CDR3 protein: CASSSEETQYF

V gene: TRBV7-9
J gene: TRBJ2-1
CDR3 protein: CASSRDRQFF

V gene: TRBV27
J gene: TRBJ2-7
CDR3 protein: CASRGLAGVLDEQYF

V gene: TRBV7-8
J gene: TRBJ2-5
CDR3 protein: CASSRRGRGVQETQYF

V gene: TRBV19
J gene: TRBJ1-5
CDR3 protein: CASSGRYNQPQHF